This T cell receptor (beta chain) was recorded in a study of T cells in Graves' hyperthyroidism and ophthalmopathy. Patients with uncontrolled infections, other autoimmune diseases, pregnancy or lactation were excluded. The germline CDR1 and CDR2 sequences are SEHNR and FQNEAQ (reference sequence). This CDR3 region has 18 residues. V was trimmed by 1 base and J by 0 bases, leaving 18 bases between them. Amplified TCR beta CDR3 regions came from RNA transcripts. The study used the HTBI primer set for a first-round RT-PCR of the TCR CDR3. Using its own MiXCR run on the multiplex PCR reads, TCRdb lists one record per CDR3 protein. The profile shows hundreds of thousands of distinct CDR3 sequences, around 17% of them singletons. A few counts support this clonotype. The antigen is undetermined. General study points: Ophthalmopathy was model-predicted a median about 6.7 months pre-onset.

The clonotype comes from a woman younger than 30 with Graves' ophthalmopathy. This rearrangement joins TRBV7-9 to TRBJ2-5; maybe TRBD2 (5 bases). Sequencing used blood. The CDR3 loop reads CASSLGMTGEFYQETQYF. For the CDR3, the DNA is TGTGCCAGCAGCTTAGGGATGACCGGGGAATTTTACCAAGAGACCCAGTACTTC.